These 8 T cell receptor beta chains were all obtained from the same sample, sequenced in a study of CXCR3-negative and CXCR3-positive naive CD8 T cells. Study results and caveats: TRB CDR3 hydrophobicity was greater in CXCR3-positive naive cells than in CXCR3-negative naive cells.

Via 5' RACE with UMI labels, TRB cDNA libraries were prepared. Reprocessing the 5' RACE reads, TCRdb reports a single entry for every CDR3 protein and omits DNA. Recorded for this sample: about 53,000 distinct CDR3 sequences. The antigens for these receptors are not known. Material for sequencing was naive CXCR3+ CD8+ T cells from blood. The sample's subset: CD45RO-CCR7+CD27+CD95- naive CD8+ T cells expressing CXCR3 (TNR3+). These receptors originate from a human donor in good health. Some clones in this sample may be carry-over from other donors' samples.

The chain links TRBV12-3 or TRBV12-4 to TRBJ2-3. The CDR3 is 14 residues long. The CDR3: CASSWEHLTDTQYF.

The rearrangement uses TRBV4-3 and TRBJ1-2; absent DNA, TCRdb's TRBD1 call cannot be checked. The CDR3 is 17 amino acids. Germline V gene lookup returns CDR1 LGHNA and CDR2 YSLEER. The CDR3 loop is CASSQDTGTGLNLGYTF.

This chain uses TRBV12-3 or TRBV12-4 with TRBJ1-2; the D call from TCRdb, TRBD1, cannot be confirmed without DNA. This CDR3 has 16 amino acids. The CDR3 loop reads CASSPTQGRDGEGYTF.

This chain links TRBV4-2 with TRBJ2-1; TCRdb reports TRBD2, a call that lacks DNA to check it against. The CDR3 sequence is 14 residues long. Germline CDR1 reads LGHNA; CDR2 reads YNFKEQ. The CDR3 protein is CASCGPSVCNEQFF.

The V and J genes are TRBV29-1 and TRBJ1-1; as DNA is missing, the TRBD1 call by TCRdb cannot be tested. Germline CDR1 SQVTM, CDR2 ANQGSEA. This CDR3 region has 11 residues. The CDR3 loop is CSVYRDSEAFF.

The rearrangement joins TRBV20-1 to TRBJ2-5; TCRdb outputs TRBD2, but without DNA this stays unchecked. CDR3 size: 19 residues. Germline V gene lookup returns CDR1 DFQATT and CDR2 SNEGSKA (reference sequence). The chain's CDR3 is CSARDPVPLAGGPQETQYF.

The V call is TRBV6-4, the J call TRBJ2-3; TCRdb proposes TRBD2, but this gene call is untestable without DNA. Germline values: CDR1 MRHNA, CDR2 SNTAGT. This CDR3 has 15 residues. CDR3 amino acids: CASSPGLAGSHTQYF.

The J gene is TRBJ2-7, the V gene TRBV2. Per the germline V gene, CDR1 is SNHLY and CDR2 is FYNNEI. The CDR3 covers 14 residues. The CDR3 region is CASEEPGVGYEQYF.